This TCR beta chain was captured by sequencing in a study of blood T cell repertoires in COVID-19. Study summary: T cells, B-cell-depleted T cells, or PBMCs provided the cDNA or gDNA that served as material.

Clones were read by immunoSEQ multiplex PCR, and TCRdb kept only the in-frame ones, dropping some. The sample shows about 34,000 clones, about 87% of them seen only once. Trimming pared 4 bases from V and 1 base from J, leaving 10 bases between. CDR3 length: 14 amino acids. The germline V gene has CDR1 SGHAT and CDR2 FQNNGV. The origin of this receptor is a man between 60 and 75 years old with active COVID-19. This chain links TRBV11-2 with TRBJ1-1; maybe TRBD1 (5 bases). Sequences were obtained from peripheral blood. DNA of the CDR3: TGTGCCAGCAGCTCCTATAGGGGGAACACTGAAGCTTTCTTT. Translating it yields CASSSYRGNTEAFF.